This paragraph reports one T cell receptor (beta chain). Its antigen remains unidentified. With 4 bases removed from V and 6 bases from J, the gap between germline ends came to 13 bases. This CDR3 spans 13 amino acids. Germline values: CDR1 KGHSH, CDR2 LQKENI. Genomic DNA from each subset was divided evenly over several immunoSEQ plates. TCRdb keeps only in-frame clones here, not all; method: immunoSEQ multiplex PCR. Of some 2,400,000 clones listed, under 97% are singletons. These data come from a study of shared clonotypes between healthy human individuals. Study results and limitations: Donor scarcity curtailed the genetic and exposure-history diversity represented herein. Sorted-subset samples were not fully sequenced, rarefaction indicated.

This sequence was found in a man aged 18 to 29 in good health. The rearrangement links TRBV18 to TRBJ2-7, with D possibly TRBD1 on 6 matching bases. Source material: naive CD4+ T cells sorted from blood. The subset is: CD45RA+ positively selected. The CDR3 region is CASSLSEGGEQYF. The CDR3 DNA is TGTGCCAGCTCACTATCAGAAGGGGGCGAGCAGTACTTC.